This T cell receptor beta chain is from a study of tumor and adjacent non-tumor tissue in lung cancer (dated by TCRdb to the late 2010s). Context from the whole study: Of the cohort, about 11 patients had adenocarcinoma, 2 had squamous cell carcinoma and 1 had small cell lung cancer. Ages among the roughly 15 patients ranged from roughly 31 to 85 years, there were some 10 men and 5 women, and disease was at TNM stage I to III. In total, sequencing yielded 125,075,908 productive TCRbeta reads, which works out to an average of around 3.9 million reads per sample. The study compared bulk TCRbeta repertoires between lung tumor tissue and matched distant non-tumor lung tissue from 15 lung cancer patients. TCRbeta CDR3 sequencing was performed on thirty paired specimens, with one tumor sample and one normal lung sample collected per patient.

Bulk unsorted tissue served as the source for RNA extraction, and RNA quality was assessed using a NanoDrop ND-1000 and an Agilent 2100. All donors had newly diagnosed lung cancer, had not received prior chemotherapy, and were admitted for thoracic surgery in China between August and November 2014. Patients who had received previous radiotherapy or chemotherapy, or who had another concurrent cancer, were excluded from the study. Surgical tissue pieces of roughly 1-2.2 cm3 were preserved in RNAlater solution and stored at -80 °C until use. With respect to this clonotype: Its binding antigen is unknown. Germline is not matched at one junction end, which may reflect a read error.

Summary of the overall study and its limitations: TCR diversity was significantly higher in younger patients, and higher tumor TCR diversity was associated with shorter overall and disease-free survival. The methods do not name the sequencing platform or mention unique molecular identifiers. Peripheral blood was not sequenced, so blood TCRbeta repertoires in these lung cancer patients were not examined. The cohort had only about 16 patients, and the authors noted that larger samples and more detailed clinical data are needed. The top 100 clones accounted for a significantly larger cumulative portion of the repertoire in normal lung than in tumor tissue. Tumor tissue showed significantly greater TCR diversity (inverse Simpson) than normal lung tissue (approximately 400 vs 170, P = 0.0075, Mann-Whitney U test).

Libraries came from multiplex PCR. Sequencer: Illumina HiSeq 2500. TCRbeta libraries were constructed through three rounds of nested PCR with primers (Table S4) according to protocols modified from ARM-PCR. Before sequencing, PCR products in the 200-500 bp range were cut out of the gel and cleaned up using the QIAquick gel extraction kit. On the authors' methods: Trimmomatic was used to clean the reads, FLASH was used to merge the reads into complete CDR3 sequences, and MiTCR was used to assign the reads to V(D)J germline segments. VDJtools was used to compute clonal diversity as the inverse Simpson's index. In-frame sequences lacking a premature stop codon were counted as productive reads. Using fastp at Q25 and MiXCR, TCRdb reprocessed the public reads and kept productive beta chains. CDR3 protein sequences are deduplicated, and each keeps its most common genes and DNA. These V and J calls derive from TCRdb rather than the authors' analysis. The sample table holds 100,000 to 120,000 distinct CDR3 sequences, of which about 80% were seen once. The ten top clones hold 20% to 25% of the sample.

This sequence was found in a man between 65 and 85 years old with non-small cell lung cancer. Sequencing was performed on lung tumor tissue.

The CDR3 loop reads CANSPDRGGTGELFF. The DNA is as follows: TGCGCCAACAGCCCGGACAGGGGAGGCACCGGGGAGTTGTTTTTT. The chain employs TRBV5-1 and TRBJ2-2, with 9 bases aligning to TRBD1. CDR1 and CDR2 were assigned from the germline V gene as SGHRS and YFSETQ. The CDR3 measures 15 amino acids from cysteine to phenylalanine. The CDR3 DNA has 45 bases and is translated from base 1.